Below, 22 T cell receptor beta chains from the same sample are listed, as sequenced in a study of cytomegalovirus exposure and HLA in healthy donors. A multiplex PCR was run with 60 Vbeta primers and 13 Jbeta primers. The data were produced by immunoSEQ multiplex PCR, yet TCRdb's version contains in-frame clones alone and is incomplete. The sample records 200,000 to 300,000 clones, 84% being singletons. The specimen was PBMCs. These receptor sequences come from a woman in her thirties or forties in good health and CMV-seropositive.

The chain couples TRBV6-1 to TRBJ2-1, with 11 bases matching TRBD1. Germline CDR1 and CDR2: MNHNS and SASEGT. CDR3 size: 14 residues. With 5 bases clipped from V and 9 bases from J, the junction kept 6 bases outside the gene matches. Here the CDR3 reads CASSLDRGQGEQFF. CDR3 sequence (DNA): TGTGCCAGCAGTTTGGACAGGGGGCAGGGTGAGCAGTTCTTC.

This clone came up once. The rearrangement joins TRBV11-2 to TRBJ2-5; D ambiguous. The germline V gene encodes CDR1 SGHAT and CDR2 FQNNGV. The V gene lost 1 base and the J gene lost 2 bases, with 8 bases spanning the gap. The CDR3 has 14 amino acids. The CDR3 nucleotides read TGTGCCAGCAGCTTAGTGCAGGTACAAGAGACCCAGTACTTC. It codes for CASSLVQVQETQYF.

The V gene is TRBV9, the J gene TRBJ2-5, with D tentatively TRBD1 (6 bases). Germline V gene lookup returns CDR1 SGDLS and CDR2 YYNGEE. The CDR3 sequence is 14 residues long. V lost 0 bases to trimming and J lost 5 bases, with 11 bases between them. The CDR3 loop is CASSVGGGLETQYF. The CDR3 DNA sequence: TGTGCCAGCAGCGTAGGTGGGGGCTTGGAGACCCAGTACTTC.

CDR3 protein: CASSQERAGGNPDTQYF. CDR3 sequence (DNA): TGCGCCAGCAGCCAAGAGAGGGCAGGGGGCAATCCAGATACGCAGTATTTT. The chain has TRBV4-3 and TRBJ2-3; 8 positions match TRBD1. This CDR3 contains 17 residues. The germline CDR1 and CDR2 sequences are LGHNA and YSLEER. V lost 0 bases, J lost 4 bases, and 9 bases stayed unmatched.

This chain uses TRBV7-2 with TRBJ1-5; 8 nucleotides agree with TRBD1. Losses at the gene ends were 3 bases for V and 6 bases for J; bases not matched to a gene: 1. Germline-derived CDR1 and CDR2 are SGHTA and FQGNSA. The CDR3 consists of 13 residues. CDR3 sequence reads: CASSFQGAQPQHF. CDR3 nucleotide sequence: TGTGCCAGCAGCTTCCAGGGGGCTCAGCCCCAGCATTTT.

The chain couples TRBV2 to TRBJ2-7; 7 bases are shared with TRBD2. V lost 10 bases to trimming and J lost 2 bases; unmatched junction nucleotides: 5. CDR3 length equals 12 residues. Germline loops: CDR1 SNHLY, CDR2 FYNNEI. CDR3: CATQRDAYEQYF. Written as DNA, the CDR3 is TGTGCCACACAGCGGGATGCCTACGAGCAGTACTTC.

This chain links TRBV18 with TRBJ2-1; 10 bases agree with TRBD1. Germline V CDR1 and CDR2: KGHSH, LQKENI. CDR3 size: 15 residues. Unmatched junction bases numbered 8, after V lost 3 bases and J lost 9 bases. CDR3 in DNA: TGTGCCAGCTCACCTGGACAGGGGGGGAGTATTGAGCAGTTCTTC. Translating gives CASSPGQGGSIEQFF.

V and J are TRBV4-3 and TRBJ2-3, with D maybe TRBD2 (5 bases). Trimming took 3 bases from V and 0 from J, leaving 13 bases between them. Germline lookup yields CDR1 LGHNA and CDR2 YSLEER. This CDR3 is built from 16 residues. This CDR3 is CASSQYSASSTDTQYF. In nucleotides, the CDR3 is TGCGCCAGCAGCCAGTATAGCGCCTCTAGCACAGATACGCAGTATTTT.

V is TRBV28 and J is TRBJ1-5; D remains unclear. This CDR3 comprises 15 residues. Looked up from germline, CDR1 is MDHEN and CDR2 is SYDVKM. V gave up 5 bases and J gave up 3 bases, with 14 bases separating them. CDR3 DNA sequence: TGTGCCAGCAGTCCAGCGTCTTCAGTCAATCAGCCCCAGCATTTT. This encodes CASSPASSVNQPQHF.

CDR3 coding DNA: TGTGCCAGCAGTTTAGTTTTTCCCGGGTCTTATAGCAATCAGCCCCAGCATTTT. Protein: CASSLVFPGSYSNQPQHF. The chain recombines TRBV27 with TRBJ1-5; unclear D gene. V was pared by 2 bases and J by 0 bases, with 17 bases between. CDR3 length: 18 amino acids. Germline CDR1 and CDR2: MNHEY and SMNVEV (reference sequence).

This clone came up a few times. The chain carries TRBV5-1 and TRBJ2-1; D not resolved. The CDR3 is 15 residues long. V was cut by 1 base and J by 3 bases, with 11 bases left in between. Germline CDR1 and CDR2: SGHRS and YFSETQ. DNA for the CDR3: TGCGCCAGCAGCTTGATTGGCGGTGACTACAATGAGCAGTTCTTC. Amino acids: CASSLIGGDYNEQFF.

The V call is TRBV27, the J call TRBJ2-1, with TRBD1 identical over 7 bases. This CDR3 spans 15 amino acids. V lost 2 bases, J lost 10 bases, and 11 bases stayed unmatched. Germline V gene lookup returns CDR1 MNHEY and CDR2 SMNVEV (reference sequence). CDR3 in amino acids: CASSLEGAHYMEQFF. CDR3 DNA sequence: TGTGCCAGCAGTTTAGAGGGGGCGCATTATATGGAGCAGTTCTTC.

The genes are TRBV13 and TRBJ2-7; the match to TRBD2 covers 8 bases. This CDR3 is built from 16 residues. V shed 1 base and J 4 bases; nucleotides not matched to a gene: 9. Germline V gene lookup returns CDR1 PRHDT and CDR2 FYEKMQ (reference sequence). The DNA of the CDR3 is TGTGCCAGCAGCTTAGAATTAGGGACTAGAACTTACGAGCAGTACTTC. Encoded protein: CASSLELGTRTYEQYF. The entire variable domain, with the rest obtained from reference TRBV13 and TRBJ2-7, is as follows: AAGVIQSPRHLIKEKRETATLKCYPIPRHDTVYWYQQGPGQDPQFLISFYEKMQSDKGSIPDRFSAQQFSDYHSELNMSSLELGDSALYFCASSLELGTRTYEQYFGPGTRLTVT.

The chain couples TRBV2 to TRBJ2-1; tentatively, D is TRBD2 (5 bases). Per germline, CDR1 SNHLY and CDR2 FYNNEI. The CDR3 covers 14 residues. V was clipped by 2 bases and J by 5 bases, with 10 bases between them. The CDR3 is CASSERGFNNEQFF. The CDR3 DNA sequence: TGTGCCAGCAGTGAACGAGGGTTCAACAATGAGCAGTTCTTC.

This rearrangement joins TRBV30 to TRBJ2-1; a weak D match, TRBD2 (6 bases). Per germline, CDR1 GTSNPN and CDR2 SVGIG (reference sequence). This CDR3 is 12 amino acids long. Here the CDR3 DNA reads TGTGCAACGGGCGGGATACCCAATGAGCAGTTCTTC. This encodes CATGGIPNEQFF.

V is TRBV19 and J is TRBJ1-5, with D perhaps matching TRBD1 (5 bases). The germline V gene has CDR1 LNHDA and CDR2 SQIVND (reference sequence). V lost 3 bases, J lost 4 bases, and 16 bases lay in between. This CDR3 comprises 16 residues. CDR3 sequence reads: CASSIAGGLRNQPQHF. CDR3 nucleotide sequence: TGTGCCAGTAGTATTGCTGGGGGACTGCGAAATCAGCCCCAGCATTTT.

This chain links TRBV14 with TRBJ2-1; D is perhaps TRBD2 (6 bases). The CDR3 runs 14 residues. V shed 5 bases and J shed 9 bases, with 17 bases lying between them. Germline CDR1 is SGHDN and CDR2 is FVKESK. CDR3 sequence reads: CASSSRLGKAEQFF. The CDR3 DNA is TGTGCCAGCAGCTCCCGACTAGGTAAGGCTGAGCAGTTCTTC.

This clone was seen once. The V and J genes are TRBV27 and TRBJ2-4; TRBD1 is a possible D gene (5 bases). Trimming removed 1 base at V and 2 bases at J, with 15 bases between. The CDR3 contains 17 residues. From germline, CDR1 is MNHEY and CDR2 SMNVEV (reference sequence). The CDR3 here is CASSLLGGALSKNIQYF. In nucleotides, the CDR3 is TGTGCCAGCAGTTTATTAGGTGGGGCACTTTCCAAAAACATTCAGTACTTC.

V and J are TRBV4-2 and TRBJ1-3; D unresolved. The CDR3 totals 16 residues. V lost 0 bases and J lost 2, with 11 bases in between. Per germline, CDR1 LGHNA and CDR2 YNFKEQ. For the CDR3, the DNA is TGTGCCAGCAGCCAAGAGCGGACTGAACCTGGAAACACCATATATTTT. Its protein is CASSQERTEPGNTIYF.

The rearrangement joins TRBV2 to TRBJ1-2; D gene uncertain. The V end was cut by 6 bases, the J end by 7 bases, with 18 bases between. CDR1 and CDR2 from the germline V gene are SNHLY and FYNNEI. The CDR3 has 14 amino acids. For the CDR3, the DNA is TGTGCCAGCAGCGGTCTGGGCCTGGTTGGTGGCTACACCTTC. The encoded protein is CASSGLGLVGGYTF. Using reference TRBV2 and TRBJ1-2 for the parts outside the CDR3, the full variable domain is EPEVTQTPSHQVTQMGQEVILRCVPISNHLYFYWYRQILGQKVEFLVSFYNNEISEKSEIFDDQFSVERPDGSNFTLKIRSTKLEDSAMYFCASSGLGLVGGYTFGSGTRLTVV.

The CDR3 protein is CASSKEGRHGYTF. CDR3 in DNA: TGTGCCAGTAGTAAGGAGGGTCGCCATGGCTACACCTTC. The genes are TRBV19 and TRBJ1-2; no firm D call. CDR1 LNHDA and CDR2 SQIVND come from the germline V gene (reference sequence). The V and J ends lost 4 bases and 6 bases respectively, with 12 bases between them. This CDR3 contains 13 residues.

The genes are TRBV29-1 and TRBJ2-7; 9 nucleotides line up with TRBD1. The CDR3 totals 11 residues. CDR1 and CDR2 (germline): SQVTM, ANQGSEA. V was pared by 7 bases and J by 4 bases, with 2 bases of the junction left unmatched. CDR3 in DNA: TGCAGCGCTGGACAGGGGTACGAGCAGTACTTC. Protein product: CSAGQGYEQYF.